Each of the 13 T cell receptor beta chains below was sequenced from the same sample in a study of T cell responses to AZD1222 COVID-19 vaccine (dated by TCRdb to 2020 to 2022). In the paper's terms, the time point label means: about 28 days (+/-7) after the second vaccine dose. To prepare the library, the immunoSEQ multiplex PCR assay was applied. The source is immuneACCESS, and TCRdb retained only in-frame sequences with V and J called. Part of the clones is not carried over; for the studies checked, unresolved V genes explain less than half of this, and the remainder is unexplained. In this sample the table shows about 110,000 clones, about 90% of which occur a single time. The top ten hold around 8.6% of the sample. The source material was peripheral blood, sampled 28 days after the second AZD1222 dose. These receptors all come from an adult who received the AZD1222 COVID-19 vaccine.

The V gene is TRBV11-2, the J gene TRBJ2-7, with TRBD2 matching over 13 bases. Unmatched junction bases numbered 1, after V lost 3 bases and J lost 2 bases. The V gene's germline CDR1 is SGHAT and CDR2 FQNNGV. The CDR3 length is 15 residues. The CDR3: CASSFGLAGAYEQYF. The CDR3 DNA reads TGTGCCAGCAGCTTCGGACTAGCGGGGGCCTACGAGCAGTACTTC.

The rearrangement links TRBV25-1 to TRBJ2-1; 8 nucleotides align to TRBD1. This CDR3 region has 13 residues. CDR1 MGHDK and CDR2 SYGVNS come from the germline V gene. Trimming removed 6 bases from V and 6 bases from J; junction bases left unmatched: 4. CDR3 sequence: CASRTTGANEQFF. CDR3 coding DNA: TGTGCCAGCAGGACGACAGGGGCCAATGAGCAGTTCTTC.

The genes are TRBV7-8 and TRBJ2-2; unclear D gene. Germline V gives CDR1 SGHVS, CDR2 FQNEAQ. The CDR3 runs 14 residues. Deletions cut 4 bases from V and 3 bases from J, with 9 bases between. As DNA, the CDR3 is TGTGCCAGCAGCTCAAGGCCCCACACCGGGGAGCTGTTTTTT. Translation gives CASSSRPHTGELFF.

The V gene is TRBV6-5, the J gene TRBJ2-2, with unresolved D. The germline V gene has CDR1 MNHEY and CDR2 SVGAGI. There are 13 residues in the CDR3. Deletions cut 10 bases from V and 1 base from J, with 10 bases between. This CDR3 is CATPLGNTGELFF. CDR3 coding DNA: TGTGCCACTCCTCTAGGGAACACCGGGGAGCTGTTTTTT.

The CDR3 nucleotides are TGTGCCATCAACGACCCCCTAGCGGGGGGGAATGGCGAGCAGTTCTTC. This sequence encodes CAINDPLAGGNGEQFF. V is TRBV10-3 and J is TRBJ2-1, with 12 bases lining up with TRBD2. The CDR3 consists of 16 residues. The ends lost 7 bases at V and 10 bases at J; junction bases unmatched: 14. Germline CDR1 ENHRY, CDR2 SYGVKD.

This clone has a handful of counts. This chain connects TRBV28 to TRBJ1-1; 8 bases align to TRBD1. J gave up 6 bases and V 9 bases, and 9 bases lay outside the gene matches. The CDR3 is made up of 13 amino acids. Germline CDR1 and CDR2: MDHEN and SYDVKM. CDR3 in DNA: TGTGCCAGTTCGACAGGGGAAGTTTCTGAAGCTTTCTTT. Translation: CASSTGEVSEAFF.

DNA for the CDR3: TGCGCCAGCAGTTTTTTTTGCGTCTTTCCGAGGCACGGCTACACCTTC. The encoded protein is CASSFFCVFPRHGYTF. This chain connects TRBV23-1 to TRBJ1-2; no definite D call. TRBV23-1 is classed as an ORF, of uncertain function. The CDR3 runs 16 residues. Trimming took off 5 bases at V and 8 bases at J, with 24 bases between the two ends.

CDR3: CASSQGWSLSGNTIYF. The DNA of the CDR3 is TGTGCCAGCAGCCAAGGTTGGTCGTTGTCGGGAAACACCATATATTTT. The genes are TRBV14 and TRBJ1-3; D uncertain. CDR1 and CDR2 from the germline V gene are SGHDN and FVKESK. CDR3 length: 16 amino acids. V lost 1 base to trimming and J lost 4 bases, with 14 bases between them.

The chain employs TRBV28 and TRBJ1-3; D is unclear. Looked up from germline, CDR1 is MDHEN and CDR2 is SYDVKM. The length of the CDR3 is 12 residues. V was cut by 8 bases and J by 4 bases, with 9 bases left in between. The CDR3 protein is CASGRYGNTIYF. The CDR3 bases are TGTGCCAGCGGGAGGTACGGAAACACCATATATTTT.

The V call is TRBV21-1, the J call TRBJ2-3; TRBD2, the table's D call, lacks a check against the DNA. TRBV21-1 is noted as a pseudogene. The CDR3 extends over 19 amino acids. Here the CDR3 DNA reads TGTGCCAGCAGCAGATCAAAACTTAGCGGGAGGGCTAGCACAGATACGCAGTATTTT. The encoded protein is CASSRSKLSGRASTDTQYF.

On this clone: Other DNA sequences in this sample translate to the same CDR3. The chain recombines TRBV19 with TRBJ2-1; 8 nucleotides align to TRBD2. The CDR3 loop spans 15 amino acids. Germline CDR1 is LNHDA and CDR2 is SQIVND (reference sequence). J gave up 4 bases and V 1 base, and 3 bases lay outside the gene matches. CDR3 residues: CASSIAGGGYNEQFF. CDR3 coding DNA: TGTGCCAGTAGTATAGCCGGCGGGGGGTACAATGAGCAGTTCTTC.

The chain uses TRBV5-6 and TRBJ1-1; a possible D gene is TRBD1 (5 bases). The ends were cut back, 4 bases at V and 2 bases at J, with 12 bases in the middle. CDR3 size: 14 residues. In germline, CDR1 is SGHDT, CDR2 YYEEEE. CDR3 residues: CASSPQWGNTEAFF. The CDR3 DNA reads TGTGCCAGCAGCCCTCAGTGGGGCAACACTGAAGCTTTCTTT.

This clone was seen only once. V usage is TRBV15 and J usage is TRBJ2-3; 7 positions agree with TRBD1. V lost 0 bases, J lost 5 bases, and 5 bases stayed unmatched. The V gene's germline CDR1 is LNHNV and CDR2 YYDKDF (reference sequence). The CDR3 extends over 15 amino acids. This CDR3 reads CATSRDPAGGDTQYF. CDR3 nucleotides: TGTGCCACCAGCAGAGATCCGGCAGGGGGAGATACGCAGTATTTT.